This TCR beta chain was identified in a study of sequential checkpoint blockade in melanoma. Described treatment: randomized to nivolumab then ipilimumab (arm A) or the reverse (arm B). TCRdb's table, derived via immunoSEQ multiplex PCR, lists solely in-frame clones and lacks some. The sample lists roughly 16,000 clones, approximately 80% seen once, with 12% in the top ten. Looked up from germline, CDR1 is SGHNT and CDR2 is YYREEE (reference sequence). V was shortened by 4 bases and J by 2 bases, with 21 bases between the two germline ends. The CDR3 totals 17 residues. This sequence originates from a human donor with melanoma. The chain recombines TRBV5-4 with TRBJ1-2, with no clear D. Source: CD8+ T cells sorted from blood (inferred from file names), taken from a patient given nivolumab and ipilimumab in sequence. Here the CDR3 reads CASSPAGLHYLNYGYTF. CDR3 nucleotides: TGTGCCAGCAGCCCCGCGGGCCTACACTATTTAAACTATGGCTACACCTTC.